The following is a T cell receptor beta chain sequence with its context. Its cognate antigen is unknown. These data originate in a study of cytomegalovirus exposure and HLA in healthy donors. Study-wide results and caveats: It was shown in a later analysis that HLA-associated TCR beta chains were more clonally expanded than other, equally common chains. Presence/absence analyses assumed roughly uniform sequencing depth across donors.

The PCR had 60 Vbeta and 13 Jbeta primers. The table came from immunoSEQ multiplex PCR; TCRdb's copy has only in-frame clones and leaves some out. The sample totals about 100,000 clones. The sequence was obtained from a man aged 45-60 years in good health and CMV-seronegative. Specimen: PBMCs.

The CDR3 DNA follows: TGCGCCAGCAGCCAATCCACAGGGGTGGCTTTCTTT. Its translation is CASSQSTGVAFF. The chain uses TRBV4-3 and TRBJ1-1; 7 bases match TRBD1. CDR3 length equals 12 residues. After removal of 2 bases from V and 11 bases from J, the junction contained 5 bases not matched to a gene. Germline assignment: CDR1 LGHNA and CDR2 YSLEER.